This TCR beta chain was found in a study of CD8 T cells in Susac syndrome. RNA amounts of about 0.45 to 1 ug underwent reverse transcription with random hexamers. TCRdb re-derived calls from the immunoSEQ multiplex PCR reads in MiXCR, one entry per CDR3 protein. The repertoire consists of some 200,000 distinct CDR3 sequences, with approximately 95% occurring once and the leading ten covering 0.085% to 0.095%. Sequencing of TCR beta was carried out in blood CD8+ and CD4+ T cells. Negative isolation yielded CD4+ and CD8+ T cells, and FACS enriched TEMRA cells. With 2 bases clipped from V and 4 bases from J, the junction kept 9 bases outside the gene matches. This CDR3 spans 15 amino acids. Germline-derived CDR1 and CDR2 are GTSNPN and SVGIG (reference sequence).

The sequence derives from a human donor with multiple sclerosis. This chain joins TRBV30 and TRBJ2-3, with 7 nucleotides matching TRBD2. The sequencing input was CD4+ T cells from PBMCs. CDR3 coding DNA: TGTGCCTGGAGTTGGGAGGGCCCTCGCGCAGATACGCAGTATTTT. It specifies CAWSWEGPRADTQYF.